Here is one TCR beta chain with its context. The sample belongs to a study of blood T cell repertoires in COVID-19. Study-wide context: Samples came from the United States, Italy and Spain, spanning acute and convalescent COVID-19.

Germline CDR1 and CDR2: LNHDA and SQIVND (reference sequence). The CDR3 consists of 14 residues. J was trimmed by 1 base and V by 4 bases; bases with no gene match: 3. Data came from immunoSEQ multiplex PCR; TCRdb stores just in-frame clones and leaves some out. The sample holds just under 70,000 clones; roughly 88% are singletons and the top ten take 7% to 8.5%. The receptor's source is a man aged 30-40 years with acute or convalescent COVID-19. Sequenced: peripheral blood. The V call is TRBV19, the J call TRBJ1-1; TRBD1 agrees at 7 bases. CDR3 sequence: CASSTRQGNTEAFF. CDR3 in DNA: TGTGCCAGTAGTACTAGACAGGGGAACACTGAAGCTTTCTTT.